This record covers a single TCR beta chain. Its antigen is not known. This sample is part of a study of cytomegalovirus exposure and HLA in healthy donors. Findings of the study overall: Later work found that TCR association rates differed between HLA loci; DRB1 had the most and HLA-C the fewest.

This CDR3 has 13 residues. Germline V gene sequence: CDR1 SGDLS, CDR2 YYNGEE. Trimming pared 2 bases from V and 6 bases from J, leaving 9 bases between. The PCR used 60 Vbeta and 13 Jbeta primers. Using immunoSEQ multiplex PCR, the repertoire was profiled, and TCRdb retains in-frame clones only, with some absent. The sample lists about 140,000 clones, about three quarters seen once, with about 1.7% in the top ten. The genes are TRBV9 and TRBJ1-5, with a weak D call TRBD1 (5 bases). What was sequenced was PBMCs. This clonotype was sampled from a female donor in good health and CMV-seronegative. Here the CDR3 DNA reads TGTGCCAGCAGCGTTGGGGGGGTTCAGCCCCAGCATTTT. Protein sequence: CASSVGGVQPQHF.